This is a list of T cell receptor beta chains from one sample in a study of identical twins. TCRdb reprocessed the 5' RACE reads with MiXCR, giving one entry per CDR3 protein. The data contain 300,000 to 400,000 distinct CDR3 sequences, 7% to 9.5% of them singletons. The specimen sequenced was naive T cells sorted from blood. These receptors were obtained from a woman aged 50 to 60 in good health. Both conserved end residues are part of each CDR3. A D gene is named only where the DNA matches it firmly. Rows may omit the clone size; those that give it use once, few, many or a size class.

j_gene: TRBJ2-1
v_gene: TRBV30
d_gene: TRBD2
abundance: -
len: 15
CDR3aa: CAWSLGLAGAGEQFF
CDR3nt: TGTGCCTGGAGTCTGGGGTTAGCGGGAGCTGGTGAGCAGTTCTTC

j_gene: TRBJ2-4
v_gene: TRBV5-5
d_gene: -
abundance: -
len: 18
CDR3aa: CASSKGRTAPGSKNIQYF
CDR3nt: TGTGCCAGCAGCAAAGGGAGGACAGCACCGGGCTCCAAAAACATTCAGTACTTC

j_gene: TRBJ2-5
v_gene: TRBV12-5
d_gene: -
abundance: few
len: 13
CDR3aa: CASGHILQETQYF
CDR3nt: TGTGCTAGTGGGCATATCCTACAAGAGACCCAGTACTTC

j_gene: TRBJ1-6
v_gene: TRBV12-3/TRBV12-4
d_gene: TRBD1
abundance: few
len: 15
CDR3aa: CASSPRTGGYSPLHF
CDR3nt: TGTGCCAGCAGTCCTCGGACAGGGGGCTATTCACCCCTCCACTTT

j_gene: TRBJ2-4
v_gene: TRBV27
d_gene: -
abundance: -
len: 13
CDR3aa: CASSGYPQNIQYF
CDR3nt: TGTGCCAGCAGTGGGTACCCCCAAAACATTCAGTACTTC

j_gene: TRBJ2-5
v_gene: TRBV7-8
d_gene: TRBD1
abundance: few
len: 16
CDR3aa: CASSQPGQGVRETQYF
CDR3nt: TGTGCCAGCAGCCAGCCGGGACAGGGGGTTCGAGAGACCCAGTACTTC

j_gene: TRBJ2-5
v_gene: TRBV20-1
d_gene: -
abundance: few
len: 12
CDR3aa: CSAGDSQETQYF
CDR3nt: TGCAGTGCTGGAGACAGTCAAGAGACCCAGTACTTC

j_gene: TRBJ1-2
v_gene: TRBV5-1
d_gene: -
abundance: few
len: 16
CDR3aa: CASSLELQGPNYGYTF
CDR3nt: TGCGCCAGCAGCTTGGAACTACAGGGACCCAACTATGGCTACACCTTC

j_gene: TRBJ2-2
v_gene: TRBV12-3/TRBV12-4
d_gene: -
abundance: -
len: 14
CDR3aa: CASSLAQVTGELFF
CDR3nt: TGTGCCAGCAGTTTAGCGCAGGTCACCGGGGAGCTGTTTTTT

j_gene: TRBJ2-3
v_gene: TRBV6-1
d_gene: TRBD2
abundance: few
len: 17
CDR3aa: CASSPTAGGRGTDTQYF
CDR3nt: TGTGCCAGCAGTCCCACGGCGGGCGGGAGAGGTACAGATACGCAGTATTTT

j_gene: TRBJ2-3
v_gene: TRBV5-6
d_gene: -
abundance: few
len: 14
CDR3aa: CASSQDLNTDTQYF
CDR3nt: TGTGCCAGCAGCCAAGACTTAAACACAGATACGCAGTATTTT

j_gene: TRBJ2-5
v_gene: TRBV7-8
d_gene: TRBD2
abundance: few
len: 16
CDR3aa: CASSLASGRRQETQYF
CDR3nt: TGTGCCAGCAGCTTAGCGAGCGGGAGGAGACAAGAGACCCAGTACTTC

j_gene: TRBJ2-1
v_gene: TRBV12-3/TRBV12-4
d_gene: -
abundance: -
len: 15
CDR3aa: CASSLSGRGRNEQFF
CDR3nt: TGTGCCAGCAGTTTGTCGGGCAGAGGGAGGAATGAGCAGTTCTTC

j_gene: TRBJ2-3
v_gene: TRBV20-1
d_gene: TRBD2
abundance: -
len: 18
CDR3aa: CSAPSPLAGAISTDTQYF
CDR3nt: TGCAGTGCTCCGTCCCCTTTAGCGGGAGCTATTAGCACAGATACGCAGTATTTT

j_gene: TRBJ1-2
v_gene: TRBV12-5
d_gene: -
abundance: few
len: 15
CDR3aa: CARRELTYPDYGYTF
CDR3nt: TGTGCTCGACGGGAGTTGACCTACCCGGACTATGGCTACACCTTC

j_gene: TRBJ2-1
v_gene: TRBV2
d_gene: -
abundance: few
len: 14
CDR3aa: CASTVDSPLNEQFF
CDR3nt: TGTGCCAGCACAGTGGACTCGCCCCTCAATGAGCAGTTCTTC

j_gene: TRBJ1-1
v_gene: TRBV7-3
d_gene: -
abundance: many
len: 14
CDR3aa: CASSLTDTNTEAFF
CDR3nt: TGTGCCAGCAGCCTAACGGACACGAACACTGAAGCTTTCTTT

j_gene: TRBJ1-2
v_gene: TRBV7-2
d_gene: TRBD1
abundance: few
len: 14
CDR3aa: CASSGGTGKWSYTF
CDR3nt: TGTGCCAGCAGCGGGGGGACAGGAAAGTGGAGCTACACCTTC

j_gene: TRBJ1-1
v_gene: TRBV11-3
d_gene: -
abundance: -
len: 15
CDR3aa: CASSLAAGMNTEAFF
CDR3nt: TGTGCCAGCAGCTTAGCAGCGGGCATGAACACTGAAGCTTTCTTT

j_gene: TRBJ2-5
v_gene: TRBV3-1
d_gene: TRBD2
abundance: -
len: 15
CDR3aa: CASSQLAGVRETQYF
CDR3nt: TGTGCCAGCAGCCAATTAGCGGGAGTGCGGGAGACCCAGTACTTC

j_gene: TRBJ1-2
v_gene: TRBV29-1
d_gene: -
abundance: few
len: 14
CDR3aa: CSVEEPGVFYGYTF
CDR3nt: TGCAGCGTTGAAGAGCCGGGGGTCTTCTATGGCTACACCTTC

j_gene: TRBJ2-7
v_gene: TRBV5-1
d_gene: -
abundance: few
len: 14
CDR3aa: CASSGGGASYEQYF
CDR3nt: TGCGCCAGCTCTGGGGGGGGCGCATCCTACGAGCAGTACTTC

j_gene: TRBJ2-1
v_gene: TRBV6-6
d_gene: -
abundance: few
len: 16
CDR3aa: CASRPGLGSGKNEQFF
CDR3nt: TGTGCCAGCAGACCCGGTCTAGGTAGCGGAAAAAATGAGCAGTTCTTC

j_gene: TRBJ2-2
v_gene: TRBV2
d_gene: -
abundance: few
len: 14
CDR3aa: CASSSWGLVGELFF
CDR3nt: TGTGCCAGCAGTAGTTGGGGGTTGGTCGGGGAGCTGTTTTTT

j_gene: TRBJ2-3
v_gene: TRBV7-2
d_gene: -
abundance: -
len: 8
CDR3aa: CASNGQYF
CDR3nt: TGTGCCAGCAATGGGCAGTATTTT

j_gene: TRBJ1-4
v_gene: TRBV18
d_gene: TRBD1
abundance: few
len: 13
CDR3aa: CASSGTGVGKLFF
CDR3nt: TGTGCCAGCTCCGGGACAGGGGTCGGAAAACTGTTTTTT

j_gene: TRBJ2-1
v_gene: TRBV5-1
d_gene: -
abundance: once
len: 13
CDR3aa: CASSARLNNEQFF
CDR3nt: TGCGCCAGCAGCGCCAGACTCAACAATGAGCAGTTCTTC

j_gene: TRBJ2-1
v_gene: TRBV20-1
d_gene: TRBD2
abundance: few
len: 16
CDR3aa: CSARASGTSVINEQFF
CDR3nt: TGCAGTGCTAGGGCCTCCGGGACTAGTGTAATCAATGAGCAGTTCTTC

j_gene: TRBJ1-5
v_gene: TRBV12-3/TRBV12-4
d_gene: TRBD1
abundance: many
len: 15
CDR3aa: CASKGDRGLDQPQHF
CDR3nt: TGTGCCAGCAAAGGGGACAGGGGGCTGGATCAGCCCCAGCATTTT

j_gene: TRBJ2-1
v_gene: TRBV9
d_gene: -
abundance: -
len: 12
CDR3aa: CASSVNDNEQFF
CDR3nt: TGTGCCAGCAGCGTTAATGACAATGAGCAGTTCTTC

j_gene: TRBJ1-4
v_gene: TRBV5-1
d_gene: -
abundance: few
len: 14
CDR3aa: CASSLRRGNEKLFF
CDR3nt: TGCGCCAGCAGCTTGCGGAGGGGGAATGAAAAACTGTTTTTT

j_gene: TRBJ2-1
v_gene: TRBV20-1
d_gene: TRBD2
abundance: few
len: 17
CDR3aa: CSAISHAGGAGLDEQFF
CDR3nt: TGCAGTGCTATAAGTCACGCGGGGGGGGCCGGGTTGGATGAGCAGTTCTTC

j_gene: TRBJ1-1
v_gene: TRBV7-8
d_gene: -
abundance: -
len: 18
CDR3aa: CASSSSVFEGKVETEAFF
CDR3nt: TGTGCCAGCAGCTCAAGTGTTTTCGAGGGGAAAGTGGAGACTGAAGCTTTCTTT

j_gene: TRBJ2-1
v_gene: TRBV12-3/TRBV12-4
d_gene: -
abundance: -
len: 11
CDR3aa: CASCVYNEQFF
CDR3nt: TGTGCCAGCTGCGTCTACAATGAGCAGTTCTTC

j_gene: TRBJ1-4
v_gene: TRBV5-1
d_gene: TRBD1
abundance: few
len: 15
CDR3aa: CASRSGQTNLEKLFF
CDR3nt: TGCGCCAGCAGGTCGGGACAGACGAACCTTGAAAAACTGTTTTTT

j_gene: TRBJ1-2
v_gene: TRBV7-9
d_gene: -
abundance: -
len: 16
CDR3aa: CASSFIMGENNYGYTF
CDR3nt: TGTGCCAGCAGCTTCATTATGGGAGAAAATAACTATGGCTACACCTTC

j_gene: TRBJ2-1
v_gene: TRBV12-3/TRBV12-4
d_gene: -
abundance: few
len: 15
CDR3aa: CASSYEPFSYNEQFF
CDR3nt: TGTGCCAGCAGTTACGAGCCCTTCTCCTACAATGAGCAGTTCTTC

j_gene: TRBJ2-3
v_gene: TRBV20-1
d_gene: -
abundance: -
len: 15
CDR3aa: CSAVDRATSTDTQYF
CDR3nt: TGCAGTGCGGTGGACCGGGCCACTAGCACAGATACGCAGTATTTT

j_gene: TRBJ2-1
v_gene: TRBV20-1
d_gene: TRBD2
abundance: few
len: 16
CDR3aa: CSARGLAGSSYNEQFF
CDR3nt: TGCAGTGCTAGGGGGCTAGCGGGAAGCTCCTACAATGAGCAGTTCTTC

j_gene: TRBJ2-5
v_gene: TRBV20-1
d_gene: -
abundance: -
len: 12
CDR3aa: CSAGGLQETQYF
CDR3nt: TGCAGTGCTGGGGGACTTCAAGAGACCCAGTACTTC

j_gene: TRBJ2-1
v_gene: TRBV29-1
d_gene: TRBD1
abundance: many
len: 17
CDR3aa: CSVEDAEMGQGYNEQFF
CDR3nt: TGCAGCGTTGAAGATGCGGAGATGGGACAGGGGTACAATGAGCAGTTCTTC

j_gene: TRBJ2-1
v_gene: TRBV5-1
d_gene: -
abundance: -
len: 16
CDR3aa: CASKSSGLSSYNEQFF
CDR3nt: TGCGCCAGCAAGAGCAGCGGGTTGAGCTCCTACAATGAGCAGTTCTTC

j_gene: TRBJ2-6
v_gene: TRBV4-1
d_gene: TRBD1
abundance: many
len: 16
CDR3aa: CASRHPTGSGANVLTF
CDR3nt: TGCGCCAGCAGACATCCGACAGGGTCTGGGGCCAACGTCCTGACTTTC

j_gene: TRBJ2-5
v_gene: TRBV29-1
d_gene: -
abundance: many
len: 12
CDR3aa: CSAGDSGRTQYF
CDR3nt: TGCAGCGCGGGGGACAGTGGGAGGACCCAGTACTTC

j_gene: TRBJ1-2
v_gene: TRBV29-1
d_gene: -
abundance: few
len: 12
CDR3aa: CSVDPSNYGYTF
CDR3nt: TGCAGCGTTGACCCGTCTAACTATGGCTACACCTTC

j_gene: TRBJ1-1
v_gene: TRBV10-3
d_gene: -
abundance: -
len: 11
CDR3aa: CAIREDTEAFF
CDR3nt: TGTGCCATCAGGGAGGACACTGAAGCTTTCTTT

j_gene: TRBJ1-2
v_gene: TRBV3-1
d_gene: TRBD1
abundance: few
len: 12
CDR3aa: CASSPTGLGYTF
CDR3nt: TGTGCCAGCAGCCCGACAGGGCTCGGCTACACCTTC

j_gene: TRBJ2-5
v_gene: TRBV27
d_gene: -
abundance: few
len: 13
CDR3aa: CASSRTRGETQYF
CDR3nt: TGTGCCAGCTCGAGGACCCGAGGAGAGACCCAGTACTTC

j_gene: TRBJ2-1
v_gene: TRBV5-1
d_gene: TRBD2
abundance: few
len: 19
CDR3aa: CASSLRPLAGGPRFNEQFF
CDR3nt: TGCGCCAGCAGCTTACGACCTTTAGCGGGAGGGCCCCGCTTCAATGAGCAGTTCTTC

j_gene: TRBJ2-5
v_gene: TRBV20-1
d_gene: -
abundance: -
len: 12
CDR3aa: CSARVGPETQYF
CDR3nt: TGCAGTGCCCGAGTGGGACCCGAGACCCAGTACTTC

j_gene: TRBJ1-1
v_gene: TRBV10-3
d_gene: -
abundance: -
len: 13
CDR3aa: CAILSHQGTEAFF
CDR3nt: TGTGCCATCCTGAGCCACCAGGGAACTGAAGCTTTCTTT

j_gene: TRBJ2-3
v_gene: TRBV6-5
d_gene: -
abundance: many
len: 11
CDR3aa: CASSNTDTQYF
CDR3nt: TGTGCCAGCAGCAACACAGATACGCAGTATTTT

j_gene: TRBJ2-3
v_gene: TRBV5-1
d_gene: TRBD2
abundance: few
len: 15
CDR3aa: CASSLSGAPTDTQYF
CDR3nt: TGCGCCAGCAGCTTAAGCGGGGCCCCCACAGATACGCAGTATTTT

j_gene: TRBJ2-3
v_gene: TRBV24-1
d_gene: -
abundance: many
len: 16
CDR3aa: CATSDFRAGLTDTQYF
CDR3nt: TGTGCCACCAGTGATTTTCGAGCGGGCCTTACAGATACGCAGTATTTT

j_gene: TRBJ2-2
v_gene: TRBV7-9
d_gene: TRBD2
abundance: -
len: 15
CDR3aa: CASGRGDFRPGELFF
CDR3nt: TGTGCCAGCGGACGGGGGGACTTCCGCCCCGGGGAGCTGTTTTTT

j_gene: TRBJ2-1
v_gene: TRBV29-1
d_gene: -
abundance: many
len: 16
CDR3aa: CSVEDPAGFSYNEQFF
CDR3nt: TGCAGCGTTGAAGATCCGGCGGGATTCTCCTACAATGAGCAGTTCTTC

j_gene: TRBJ2-1
v_gene: TRBV5-1
d_gene: -
abundance: -
len: 15
CDR3aa: CASSLLATTYNEQFF
CDR3nt: TGCGCCAGCAGCCTGCTAGCGACCACCTACAATGAGCAGTTCTTC

j_gene: TRBJ2-3
v_gene: TRBV20-1
d_gene: TRBD2
abundance: few
len: 17
CDR3aa: CSASMGELAGSTDTQYF
CDR3nt: TGCAGTGCTAGTATGGGAGAACTAGCGGGAAGCACAGATACGCAGTATTTT

j_gene: TRBJ2-3
v_gene: TRBV5-1
d_gene: TRBD2
abundance: few
len: 15
CDR3aa: CASSQTSGQTDTQYF
CDR3nt: TGCGCCAGCAGCCAGACTAGCGGACAAACAGATACGCAGTATTTT